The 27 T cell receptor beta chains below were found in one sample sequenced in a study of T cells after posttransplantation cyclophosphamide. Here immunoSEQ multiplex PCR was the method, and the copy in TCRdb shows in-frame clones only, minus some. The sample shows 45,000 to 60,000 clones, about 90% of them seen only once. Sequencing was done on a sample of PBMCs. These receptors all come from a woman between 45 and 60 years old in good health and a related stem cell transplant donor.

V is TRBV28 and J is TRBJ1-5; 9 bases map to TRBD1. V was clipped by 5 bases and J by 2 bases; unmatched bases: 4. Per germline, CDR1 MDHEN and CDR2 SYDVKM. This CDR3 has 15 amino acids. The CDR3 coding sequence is TGTGCCAGCAGTCTCCGGGACAGGGGCAATCAGCCCCAGCATTTT. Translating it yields CASSLRDRGNQPQHF.

The CDR3 reads CASSLETSSSSYEQYF. The CDR3 bases are TGTGCCAGCAGCTTGGAAACTAGCAGTAGCTCCTACGAGCAGTACTTC. The chain carries TRBV5-6 and TRBJ2-7; possibly TRBD2 for D (6 bases). There are 16 residues in the CDR3. V dropped 0 bases and J dropped 0 bases, with 13 bases sitting between them. Germline-derived CDR1 and CDR2 are SGHDT and YYEEEE.

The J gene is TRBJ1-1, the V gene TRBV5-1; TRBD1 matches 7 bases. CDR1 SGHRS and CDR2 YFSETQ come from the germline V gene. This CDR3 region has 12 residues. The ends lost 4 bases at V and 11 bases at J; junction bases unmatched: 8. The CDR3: CASSLTTGEAFF. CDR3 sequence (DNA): TGCGCCAGCAGCCTAACCACAGGGGAGGCTTTCTTT.

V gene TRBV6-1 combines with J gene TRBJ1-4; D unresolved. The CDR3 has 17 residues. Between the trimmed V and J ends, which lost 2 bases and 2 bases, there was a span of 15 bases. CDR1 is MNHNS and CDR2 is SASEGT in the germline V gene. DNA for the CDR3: TGTGCCAGCAGTGAACGAGATCATCATATCACTAATGAAAAACTGTTTTTT. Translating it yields CASSERDHHITNEKLFF.

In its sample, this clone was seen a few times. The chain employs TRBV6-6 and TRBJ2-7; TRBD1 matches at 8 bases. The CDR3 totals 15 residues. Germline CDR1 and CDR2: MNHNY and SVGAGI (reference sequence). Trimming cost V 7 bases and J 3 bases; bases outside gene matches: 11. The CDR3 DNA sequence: TGTGCCAGCATATTCGGCGGGACAGGCCACTACGAGCAGTACTTC. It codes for CASIFGGTGHYEQYF.

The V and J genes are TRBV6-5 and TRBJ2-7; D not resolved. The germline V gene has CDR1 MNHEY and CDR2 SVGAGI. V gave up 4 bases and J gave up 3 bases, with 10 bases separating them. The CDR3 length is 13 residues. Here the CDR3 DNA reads TGTGCCAGCAGTTTTGGAGCGATCTACGAGCAGTACTTC. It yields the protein CASSFGAIYEQYF.

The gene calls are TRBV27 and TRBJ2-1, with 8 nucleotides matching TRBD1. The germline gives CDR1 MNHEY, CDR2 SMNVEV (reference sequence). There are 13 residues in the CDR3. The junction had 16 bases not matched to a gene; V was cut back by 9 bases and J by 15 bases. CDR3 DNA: TGTGCCAGGGGGACAGGCAATTCATGGAAGACGTTCTTC. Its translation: CARGTGNSWKTFF.

The CDR3 here is CASSVTGGFNEKLFF. The CDR3 DNA reads TGTGCCAGCAGCGTTACAGGGGGTTTCAATGAAAAACTGTTTTTT. J is TRBJ1-4 and V is TRBV7-9, with 8 positions matching TRBD1. Germline assignment: CDR1 SEHNR and CDR2 FQNEAQ (reference sequence). V lost 5 bases to trimming and J lost 5 bases; unmatched junction nucleotides: 7. This CDR3 has 15 residues.

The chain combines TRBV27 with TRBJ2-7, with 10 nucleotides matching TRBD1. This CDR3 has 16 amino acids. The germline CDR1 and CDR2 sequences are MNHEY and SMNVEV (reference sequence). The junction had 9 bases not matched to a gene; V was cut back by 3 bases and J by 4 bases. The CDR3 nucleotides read TGTGCCAGCAGTTTGGGGGCGACAGGGGGCAAATACGAGCAGTACTTC. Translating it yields CASSLGATGGKYEQYF.

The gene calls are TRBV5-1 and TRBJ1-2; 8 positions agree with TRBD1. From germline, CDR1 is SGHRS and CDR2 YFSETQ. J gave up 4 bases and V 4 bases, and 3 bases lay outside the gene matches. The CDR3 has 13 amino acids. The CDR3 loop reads CASSSGQGYGYTF. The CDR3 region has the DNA TGCGCCAGCAGCAGCGGACAGGGCTATGGCTACACCTTC. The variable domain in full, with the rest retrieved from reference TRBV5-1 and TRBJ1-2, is KAGVTQTPRYLIKTRGQQVTLSCSPISGHRSVSWYQQTPGQGLQFLFEYFSETQRNKGNFPGRFSGRQFSNSRSEMNVSTLELGDSALYLCASSSGQGYGYTFGSGTRLTVV.

CDR3 in amino acids: CASSLDGGGNLREQYF. CDR3 in DNA: TGTGCCAGCAGCTTAGACGGTGGGGGGAATTTACGAGAGCAGTACTTC. The gene calls are TRBV7-2 and TRBJ2-7, with D maybe TRBD2 (6 bases). The CDR3 covers 16 residues. V dropped 1 base and J dropped 7 bases, with 20 bases sitting between them. The germline V gene encodes CDR1 SGHTA and CDR2 FQGNSA.

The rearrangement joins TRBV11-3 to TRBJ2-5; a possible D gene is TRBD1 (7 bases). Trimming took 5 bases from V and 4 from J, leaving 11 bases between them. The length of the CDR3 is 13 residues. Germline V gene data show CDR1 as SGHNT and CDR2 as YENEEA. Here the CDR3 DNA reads TGTGCCAGCAGCCCCAGGGGGGCAGAGACCCAGTACTTC. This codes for CASSPRGAETQYF.

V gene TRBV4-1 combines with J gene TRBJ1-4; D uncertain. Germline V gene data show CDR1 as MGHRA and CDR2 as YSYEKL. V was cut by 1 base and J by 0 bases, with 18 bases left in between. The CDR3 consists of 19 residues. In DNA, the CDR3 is TGCGCCAGCAGCCAAGGGGCCGGAGGGTACCTAGCAACTAATGAAAAACTGTTTTTT. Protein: CASSQGAGGYLATNEKLFF.

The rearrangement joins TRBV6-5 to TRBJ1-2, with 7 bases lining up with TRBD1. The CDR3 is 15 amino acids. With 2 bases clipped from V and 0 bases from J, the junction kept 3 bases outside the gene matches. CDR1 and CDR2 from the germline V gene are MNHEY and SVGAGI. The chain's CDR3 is CASSYDRAANYGYTF. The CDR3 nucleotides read TGTGCCAGCAGTTACGACAGGGCGGCTAACTATGGCTACACCTTC.

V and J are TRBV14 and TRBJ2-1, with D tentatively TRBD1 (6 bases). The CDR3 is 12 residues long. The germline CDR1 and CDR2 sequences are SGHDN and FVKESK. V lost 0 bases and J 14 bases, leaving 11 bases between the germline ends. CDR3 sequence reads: CASSQEYRVKFF. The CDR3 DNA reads TGTGCCAGCAGCCAAGAATACAGGGTTAAGTTCTTC.

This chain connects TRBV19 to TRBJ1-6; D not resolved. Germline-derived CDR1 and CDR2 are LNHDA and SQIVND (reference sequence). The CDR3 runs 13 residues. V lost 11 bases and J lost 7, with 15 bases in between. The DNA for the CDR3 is TGTGCCTGCTCGGAGCGTAAAAATTCACCCCTCCACTTT. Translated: CACSERKNSPLHF.

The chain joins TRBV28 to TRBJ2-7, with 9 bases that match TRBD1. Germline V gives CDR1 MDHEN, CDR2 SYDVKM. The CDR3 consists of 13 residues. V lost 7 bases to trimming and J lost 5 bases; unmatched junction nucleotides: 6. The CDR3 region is CASTRDRVNEQYF. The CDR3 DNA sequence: TGTGCCAGCACTCGGGACAGGGTTAACGAGCAGTACTTC.

CDR3 DNA: TGCGCCAGCAGCGACTGGACAGAGGGGACTGAAGCTTTCTTT. Translating it yields CASSDWTEGTEAFF. This chain links TRBV10-1 with TRBJ1-1; tentatively, D is TRBD1 (6 bases). This CDR3 region has 14 residues. Germline assignment: CDR1 WNHNN and CDR2 SYGVQD (reference sequence). Trimming shortened V by 6 bases and J by 5 bases, and 16 bases separated the two germline ends.

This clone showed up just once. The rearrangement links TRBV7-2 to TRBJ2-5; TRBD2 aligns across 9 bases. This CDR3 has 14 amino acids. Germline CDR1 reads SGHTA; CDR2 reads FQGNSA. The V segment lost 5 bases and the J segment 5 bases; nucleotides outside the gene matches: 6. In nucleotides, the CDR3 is TGTGCCAGCAGCCAGAGCGGGGGGCGGGAGACCCAGTACTTC. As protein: CASSQSGGRETQYF.

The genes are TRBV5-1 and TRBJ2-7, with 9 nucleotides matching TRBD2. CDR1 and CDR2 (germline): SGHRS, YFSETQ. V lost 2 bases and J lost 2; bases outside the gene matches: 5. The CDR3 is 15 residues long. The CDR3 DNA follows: TGCGCCAGCAGCTTCGAAGCGGGAGGTGCCTACGAGCAGTACTTC. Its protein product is CASSFEAGGAYEQYF.

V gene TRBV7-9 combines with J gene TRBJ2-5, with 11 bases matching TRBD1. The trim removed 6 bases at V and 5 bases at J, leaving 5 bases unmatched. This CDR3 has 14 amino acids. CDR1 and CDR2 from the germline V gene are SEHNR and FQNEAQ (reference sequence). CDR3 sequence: CASSRTGGMETQYF. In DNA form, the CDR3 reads TGTGCCAGCAGTAGGACAGGGGGCATGGAGACCCAGTACTTC.

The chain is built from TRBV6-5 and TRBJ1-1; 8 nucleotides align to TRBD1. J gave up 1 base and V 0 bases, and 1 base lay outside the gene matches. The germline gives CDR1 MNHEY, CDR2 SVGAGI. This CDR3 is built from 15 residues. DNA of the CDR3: TGTGCCAGCAGTTACTCGGACAGGGAGAACACTGAAGCTTTCTTT. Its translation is CASSYSDRENTEAFF.

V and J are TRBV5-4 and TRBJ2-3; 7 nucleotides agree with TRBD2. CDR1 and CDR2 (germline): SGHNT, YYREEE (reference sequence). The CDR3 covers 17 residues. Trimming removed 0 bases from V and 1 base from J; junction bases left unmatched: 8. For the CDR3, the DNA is TGTGCCAGCAGCTTGGAACTAGCGTCGAGGGGCACAGATACGCAGTATTTT. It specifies CASSLELASRGTDTQYF. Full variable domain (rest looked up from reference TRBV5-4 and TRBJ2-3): ETGVTQSPTHLIKTRGQQVTLRCSSQSGHNTVSWYQQALGQGPQFIFQYYREEENGRGNFPPRFSGLQFPNYSSELNVNALELDDSALYLCASSLELASRGTDTQYFGPGTRLTVL.

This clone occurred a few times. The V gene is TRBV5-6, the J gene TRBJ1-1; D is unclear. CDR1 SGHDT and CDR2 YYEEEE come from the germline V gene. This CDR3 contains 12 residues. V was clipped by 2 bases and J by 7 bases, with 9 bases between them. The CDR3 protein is CASSLLRDEAFF. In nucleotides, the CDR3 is TGTGCCAGCAGCTTACTGCGGGATGAAGCTTTCTTT.

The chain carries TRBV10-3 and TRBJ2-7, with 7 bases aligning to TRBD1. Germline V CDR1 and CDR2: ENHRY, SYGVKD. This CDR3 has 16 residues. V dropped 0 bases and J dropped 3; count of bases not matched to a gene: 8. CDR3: CAISESRGRILYEQYF. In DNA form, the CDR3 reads TGTGCCATCAGTGAGTCGAGGGGGCGTATCCTCTACGAGCAGTACTTC.

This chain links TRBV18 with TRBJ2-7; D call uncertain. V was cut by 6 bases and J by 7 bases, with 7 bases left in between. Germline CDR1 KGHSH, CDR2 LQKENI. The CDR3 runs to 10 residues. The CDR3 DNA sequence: TGTGCCAGCTCCCCCCCTGAGCAGTACTTC. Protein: CASSPPEQYF.

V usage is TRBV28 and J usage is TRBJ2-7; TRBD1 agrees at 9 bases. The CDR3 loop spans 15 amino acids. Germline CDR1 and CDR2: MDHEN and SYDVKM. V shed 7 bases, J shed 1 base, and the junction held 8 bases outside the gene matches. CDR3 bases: TGTGCCAGCACCGAGACCGGGACAGGGTCCTACGAGCAGTACTTC. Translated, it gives CASTETGTGSYEQYF.